These 16 T cell receptor beta chains were all obtained from the same sample, sequenced in a study of cytomegalovirus exposure and HLA in healthy donors. Vbeta (60) and Jbeta (13) primers were used in the PCR. The table came from immunoSEQ multiplex PCR; TCRdb's copy has only in-frame clones and leaves some out. The table shows 150,000 to 200,000 clones, with over 60% occurring only once. Sequenced sample: PBMCs. These receptor sequences come from a woman aged 25 to 39 in good health and CMV-seronegative.

The chain is built from TRBV4-3 and TRBJ2-1, with a tentative D call TRBD2 (6 bases). Trimming removed 0 bases from V and 8 bases from J, with 20 bases in between. Germline V gene lookup returns CDR1 LGHNA and CDR2 YSLEER. The CDR3 sequence is 17 residues long. The CDR3 region is CASSQDSIGGAHYEQFF. DNA of the CDR3: TGCGCCAGCAGCCAAGATAGTATAGGAGGGGCGCATTATGAGCAGTTCTTC.

The chain uses TRBV7-9 and TRBJ1-1, with TRBD1 identical over 8 bases. This CDR3 has 15 amino acids. J lost 1 base, V lost 5 bases, and 6 bases had no gene match. CDR1 SEHNR and CDR2 FQNEAQ come from the germline V gene (reference sequence). The CDR3 region is CASSGGGQENTEAFF. The CDR3 bases are TGTGCCAGCAGCGGGGGGGGACAGGAGAACACTGAAGCTTTCTTT.

In this sample, this clone turned up once. The chain employs TRBV9 and TRBJ2-1; 11 bases map to TRBD2. This CDR3 spans 15 amino acids. V was clipped by 4 bases and J by 3 bases; unmatched bases: 3. Germline V lookup: CDR1 SGDLS, CDR2 YYNGEE. In DNA, the CDR3 is TGTGCCAGCAGCTCTAGCGGGGGGCTCTACAATGAGCAGTTCTTC. Amino acid sequence: CASSSSGGLYNEQFF.

The chain uses TRBV29-1 and TRBJ2-1; 10 positions match TRBD1. CDR3 length equals 14 residues. Germline loops: CDR1 SQVTM, CDR2 ANQGSEA. Losses at the gene ends were 4 bases for V and 15 bases for J; bases not matched to a gene: 15. CDR3 protein: CSVAGTGDRSAGFF. Here the CDR3 DNA reads TGCAGCGTTGCCGGGACAGGGGATCGCTCAGCAGGGTTCTTC.

The gene calls are TRBV27 and TRBJ1-2, with TRBD1 identical over 8 bases. The J segment lost 9 bases and the V segment lost 4 bases, leaving 16 bases of the junction unmatched. The germline CDR1 and CDR2 sequences are MNHEY and SMNVEV (reference sequence). The CDR3 has 16 residues. The CDR3 DNA sequence: TGTGCCAGCAGTTCCAACCCGGGACAGGCCGGGGAGCGCTACACCTTC. It codes for CASSSNPGQAGERYTF.

J is TRBJ2-2 and V is TRBV28, with 9 nucleotides matching TRBD2. There are 15 residues in the CDR3. Germline-derived CDR1 and CDR2 are MDHEN and SYDVKM. V shed 10 bases and J 1 base; nucleotides not matched to a gene: 7. The CDR3 bases are TGTGCCACCGCGACTAGCGGACTGAACACCGGGGAGCTGTTTTTT. Amino acids: CATATSGLNTGELFF.

Only a few counts were recorded for this clone. This chain connects TRBV28 to TRBJ2-7; 10 bases align to TRBD2. CDR1 and CDR2 (germline): MDHEN, SYDVKM. V lost 5 bases to trimming and J lost 5 bases; unmatched junction nucleotides: 6. The CDR3 length is 14 residues. The CDR3 region is CASSLSGRNNEQYF. Written as DNA, the CDR3 is TGTGCCAGCAGTCTTAGCGGGAGGAACAACGAGCAGTACTTC.

The chain employs TRBV28 and TRBJ1-2; 10 nucleotides line up with TRBD1. This CDR3 comprises 15 residues. Germline V CDR1 and CDR2: MDHEN, SYDVKM. With V trimmed by 3 bases and J by 8 bases, 9 bases remained unmatched. CDR3 bases: TGTGCCAGCAGTTTCCCCAGCGGGACAGGGGTCGGCTACACCTTC. Its translation: CASSFPSGTGVGYTF.

The rearrangement joins TRBV7-8 to TRBJ1-5, with TRBD1 matching over 7 bases. This CDR3 is 15 amino acids long. The germline gives CDR1 SGHVS, CDR2 FQNEAQ. After removal of 5 bases from V and 0 bases from J, the junction contained 4 bases not matched to a gene. Here the CDR3 reads CASSQGTDSNQPQHF. As DNA, the CDR3 is TGTGCCAGCAGCCAGGGGACAGATAGCAATCAGCCCCAGCATTTT. The full variable domain, in which reference TRBV7-8 and TRBJ1-5 provide the parts outside the CDR3, is GAGVSQSPRYKVAKRGQDVALRCDPISGHVSLFWYQQALGQGPEFLTYFQNEAQLDKSGLPSDRFFAERPEGSVSTLKIQRTQQEDSAVYLCASSQGTDSNQPQHFGDGTRLSIL.

V and J are TRBV27 and TRBJ2-1; TRBD2 matches 10 bases. The CDR3 is 16 residues long. The trim removed 0 bases at V and 6 bases at J, leaving 5 bases unmatched. Germline V gives CDR1 MNHEY, CDR2 SMNVEV (reference sequence). The CDR3 is CASSLSASGSFNEQFF. The CDR3 DNA reads as TGTGCCAGCAGTTTATCTGCTAGCGGGAGTTTCAATGAGCAGTTCTTC.

This chain joins TRBV10-3 and TRBJ2-6, with D tentatively TRBD1 (5 bases). The V gene lost 3 bases and the J gene lost 4 bases, with 10 bases spanning the gap. CDR3 length: 15 residues. Germline lookup yields CDR1 ENHRY and CDR2 SYGVKD. CDR3: CAISDTGIGANVLTF. Written as DNA, the CDR3 is TGTGCCATCAGTGATACAGGTATCGGGGCCAACGTCCTGACTTTC.

This clone was observed a handful of times. The V call is TRBV19, the J call TRBJ1-4, with 8 bases matching TRBD1. Germline V gene sequence: CDR1 LNHDA, CDR2 SQIVND (reference sequence). After removal of 3 bases from V and 8 bases from J, the junction contained 8 bases not matched to a gene. There are 15 residues in the CDR3. The CDR3 sequence: CASSMRADREEKLFF. The CDR3 nucleotides read TGTGCCAGTAGTATGCGGGCGGACAGGGAGGAAAAACTGTTTTTT.

This chain links TRBV7-6 with TRBJ2-5, with D maybe TRBD2 (5 bases). Per the germline V gene, CDR1 is SGHVS and CDR2 is FNYEAQ. Trimming pared 5 bases from V and 3 bases from J, leaving 16 bases between. This CDR3 is built from 15 residues. The CDR3: CASSPSPYFEETQYF. CDR3 DNA: TGTGCCAGCAGCCCTAGCCCCTATTTCGAAGAGACCCAGTACTTC.

This sequence joins TRBV6-5 and TRBJ1-6, with 7 nucleotides matching TRBD1. The V gene end was trimmed by 0 bases and the J gene end by 12 bases; junction bases not matched to a gene: 2. The CDR3 has 13 amino acids. CDR1 and CDR2 from the germline V gene are MNHEY and SVGAGI. CDR3 sequence reads: CASSYSNRGPLHF. In nucleotides, the CDR3 is TGTGCCAGCAGTTACTCGAACAGGGGACCCCTCCACTTT.

This clone occurred a few times. This same CDR3 is encoded by further DNA sequences in the sample. The CDR3 is CASSHGQGLNTEAFF. The CDR3 coding sequence is TGCGCCAGCAGCCACGGACAGGGTTTGAACACTGAAGCTTTCTTT. The V gene is TRBV4-1, the J gene TRBJ1-1, with TRBD1 matching 8 bases. There are 15 residues in the CDR3. Germline CDR1 reads MGHRA; CDR2 reads YSYEKL. With V trimmed by 3 bases and J by 0 bases, 3 bases remained unmatched.

This clone was recorded only once. The V gene is TRBV7-9, the J gene TRBJ2-7; possible D gene TRBD2, 6 bases. The CDR3 runs to 15 residues. The ends were cut back, 3 bases at V and 7 bases at J, with 19 bases in the middle. Looked up from germline, CDR1 is SEHNR and CDR2 is FQNEAQ (reference sequence). The CDR3 reads CASSFAQGTLWEQYF. The DNA for the CDR3 is TGTGCCAGCAGCTTTGCCCAAGGGACTCTATGGGAGCAGTACTTC.